These 3 T cell receptor beta chains came from one sample sequenced in a study of blood T cells in healthy people across ages. Alongside a J-beta primer mix, a sample-barcoded 5' primer served in a second PCR lasting about 7 to 12 cycles. TCRdb reprocessed the 5' RACE reads with MiXCR, giving one entry per CDR3 protein. The table lists hundreds of thousands of distinct CDR3 sequences, 44% of them singletons. Sequencing was performed on blood. All receptors come from a man in his 60s in good health.

V gene TRBV28 combines with J gene TRBJ2-5; TRBD2 might be the D (6 bases). Germline V gene lookup returns CDR1 MDHEN and CDR2 SYDVKM. CDR3 length equals 15 residues. V was pared by 2 bases and J by 1 base, with 11 bases between. The DNA for the CDR3 is TGTGCCAGCAGTTTAAACGGACTACCCCAAGAGACCCAGTACTTC. Its translation is CASSLNGLPQETQYF. The variable domain in full, with the rest retrieved from reference TRBV28 and TRBJ2-5, is DVKVTQSSRYLVKRTGEKVFLECVQDMDHENMFWYRQDPGLGLRLIYFSYDVKMKEKGDIPEGYSVSREKKERFSLILESASTNQTSMYLCASSLNGLPQETQYFGPGTRLLVL.

The rearrangement uses TRBV20-1 and TRBJ2-5; 12 bases are a match to TRBD2. Germline loops: CDR1 DFQATT, CDR2 SNEGSKA (reference sequence). This CDR3 is built from 15 residues. With 6 bases clipped from V and 1 base from J, the junction kept 6 bases outside the gene matches. For the CDR3, the DNA is TGCAGTGCAAGGACTAGCGGGGTCCCCCAAGAGACCCAGTACTTC. This sequence encodes CSARTSGVPQETQYF.

The genes are TRBV7-2 and TRBJ2-1, with 11 bases aligning to TRBD2. This CDR3 comprises 19 residues. V dropped 0 bases and J dropped 0; count of bases not matched to a gene: 7. Germline V gene lookup returns CDR1 SGHTA and CDR2 FQGNSA. DNA for the CDR3: TGTGCCAGCAGCTTAGCCGCTAGCGGGGGGCTTAACTCCTACAATGAGCAGTTCTTC. This codes for CASSLAASGGLNSYNEQFF.